A selection of T cell receptor beta chains follows, all from one sample in a study of shared clonotypes between healthy human individuals. Produced via immunoSEQ multiplex PCR; TCRdb's table is partial and in-frame only. Of about 610,000 clones in the sample, 90% to 97% were seen once. The source material was naive CD8+ T cells sorted from blood. These TCRs come from a woman aged 25 to 39 in good health. Each CDR3 is given with its conserved first and last residue.

TRBV7-6	TRBJ2-1	CASSFFPRGSLAGSYNEQFF
TRBV4-1	TRBJ2-7	CASSQDQGELRYF
TRBV13	TRBJ2-3	CASSFRHHTDTQYF
TRBV6-6	TRBJ2-3	CASSYWGNTDTQYF
TRBV7-8	TRBJ2-3	CASSFSVEAGVATDTQCF
TRBV5-6	TRBJ2-1	CASSPSGRVHEQFF
TRBV2	TRBJ2-3	CASNGSPSTDTQYF
TRBV5-4	TRBJ2-7	CASRPADRPPYEQYF
TRBV19	TRBJ1-2	CASSIMAGDGYTF
TRBV6-5	TRBJ1-2	CASSRGGGYTF
TRBV27	TRBJ1-2	CASSPLGAYYGYTF
TRBV27	TRBJ2-1	CASSPHPSGRANEQFF
TRBV7-9	TRBJ2-1	CASSLPGLYNEQFF
TRBV2	TRBJ1-2	CDSRRDRKFYGYTF
TRBV10-1	TRBJ2-4	CASSVPQGLAKNIQYF
TRBV7-3	TRBJ2-3	CASSLEVGTDTQYF
TRBV11-2	TRBJ2-1	CASSLLAGDPNNEQFF
TRBV6-1	TRBJ2-3	CASSDDDTGSPDTQYF
TRBV4-2	TRBJ1-3	CASSQVRSYGDPGNTIYF
TRBV10-3	TRBJ2-7	CAISDMAETHYEQYF
TRBV4-1	TRBJ1-1	CASLAPGRRGEAFF
TRBV29-1	TRBJ2-1	CSVVLGTNEQFF
TRBV5-8	TRBJ2-1	CASSLDGTRGYNEQFF
TRBV19	TRBJ2-1	CASTLAGALYNEQFF
TRBV6-1	TRBJ2-7	CASSKPRGSSYEQYF
TRBV28	TRBJ2-7	CASTLGGYEQYF
TRBV7-9	TRBJ2-1	CASSSVTGTSGIEQFF
TRBV27	TRBJ1-5	CASRGRRNQPQHF
TRBV29-1	TRBJ2-7	CSVELGLTSAGGYEQYF
TRBV5-4	TRBJ2-5	CASSVVSQETQYF
TRBV5-1	TRBJ2-7	CASSPGAREGYEQYF
TRBV9	TRBJ2-2	CASSPVRRGSTGELFF
TRBV25-1	TRBJ1-5	CASSNGGSNQPQHF
TRBV5-5	TRBJ2-3	CASSDGLADFTDTQYF
TRBV27	TRBJ2-1	CASRNSGTGGWDEQFF
TRBV6-5	TRBJ2-7	CASSSDHSYEQYF
TRBV28	TRBJ1-1	CASSLDFDTEAFF
TRBV29-1	TRBJ2-1	CSVAGTMSNEQFF
TRBV19	TRBJ1-2	CASSKTGTVKNVGYTF
TRBV7-9	TRBJ2-2	CASSPQTSGRAGELFF
TRBV2	TRBJ1-1	CASSGGTDQAFF
TRBV19	TRBJ2-7	CASGASGTYEQYF
TRBV19	TRBJ2-7	CASSPIGPHYEQYF
TRBV4-1	TRBJ1-1	CASSQTVGLTEAFF
TRBV21-1	TRBJ2-7	CASSKEQVSSYEQYF
TRBV29-1	TRBJ1-1	CSVEIGAHAGTEAFF
TRBV28	TRBJ2-2	CASSLLIAGGPAVENTGELFF
TRBV5-4	TRBJ2-1	CASRDSVVNEQFF
TRBV13	TRBJ1-4	CASSFGTLGATNEKLFF
TRBV19	TRBJ2-3	CASSKRPNQWGDTQYF
TRBV19	TRBJ2-1	CASSILTEQFF
TRBV13	TRBJ2-3	CASSSQITDTQYF
TRBV29-1	TRBJ1-2	CSVVTGGDYGYTF